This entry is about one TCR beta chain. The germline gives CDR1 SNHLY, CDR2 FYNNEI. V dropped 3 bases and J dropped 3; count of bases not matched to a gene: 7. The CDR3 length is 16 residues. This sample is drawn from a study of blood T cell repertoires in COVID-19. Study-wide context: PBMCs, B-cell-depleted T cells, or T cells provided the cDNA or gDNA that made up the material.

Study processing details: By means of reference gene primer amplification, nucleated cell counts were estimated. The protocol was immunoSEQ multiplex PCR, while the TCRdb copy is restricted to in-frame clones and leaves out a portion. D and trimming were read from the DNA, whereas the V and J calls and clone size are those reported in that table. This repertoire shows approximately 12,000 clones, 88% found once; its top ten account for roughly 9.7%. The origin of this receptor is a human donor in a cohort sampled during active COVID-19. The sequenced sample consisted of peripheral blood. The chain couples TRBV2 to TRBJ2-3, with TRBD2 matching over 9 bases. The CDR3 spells CASSDGGGAETDTQYF. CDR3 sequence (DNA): TGTGCCAGCAGTGACGGCGGGGGGGCAGAGACAGATACGCAGTATTTT. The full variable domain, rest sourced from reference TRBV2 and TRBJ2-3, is EPEVTQTPSHQVTQMGQEVILRCVPISNHLYFYWYRQILGQKVEFLVSFYNNEISEKSEIFDDQFSVERPDGSNFTLKIRSTKLEDSAMYFCASSDGGGAETDTQYFGPGTRLTVL.